Described below is a single TCR beta chain sequence and its context. In the study's own analysis: Amplifying reference gene primers gave estimates of nucleated cell counts. Profiled with immunoSEQ multiplex PCR; TCRdb holds only in-frame clones, not every one. The D gene and trimming were derived from the DNA, and the V and J assignments and clone size from that table. The sample has 130,000 or so clones, 87% seen once. The source of the sample is a study of blood T cell repertoires in COVID-19. In the study overall: The United States, Italy and Spain supplied acute and convalescent COVID-19 samples. The cDNA or gDNA used as material had been derived from T cells, B-cell-depleted T cells, or PBMCs.

CDR3 length equals 15 residues. V lost 7 bases and J 5 bases, leaving 20 bases between the germline ends. Per the germline V gene, CDR1 is SGHVS and CDR2 is FQNEAQ. The receptor was derived from a man in his fifties with active COVID-19. The sample comprised peripheral blood. The V gene is TRBV7-8, the J gene TRBJ2-5; tentatively, D is TRBD1 (5 bases). CDR3: CASTVLGATIETQYF. The CDR3, as DNA: TGTGCCAGCACCGTCTTAGGGGCTACCATTGAGACCCAGTACTTC.